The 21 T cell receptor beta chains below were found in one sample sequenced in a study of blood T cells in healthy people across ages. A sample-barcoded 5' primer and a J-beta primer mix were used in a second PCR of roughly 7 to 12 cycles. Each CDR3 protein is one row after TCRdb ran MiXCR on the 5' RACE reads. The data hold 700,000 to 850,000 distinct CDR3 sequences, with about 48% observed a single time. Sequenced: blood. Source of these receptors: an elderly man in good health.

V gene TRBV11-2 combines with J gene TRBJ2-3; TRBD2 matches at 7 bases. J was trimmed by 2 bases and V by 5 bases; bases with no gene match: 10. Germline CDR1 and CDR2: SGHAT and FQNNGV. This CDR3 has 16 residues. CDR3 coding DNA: TGTGCCAGCAGCCATCCTTGGCGGGAGTACACAGATACGCAGTATTTT. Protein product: CASSHPWREYTDTQYF.

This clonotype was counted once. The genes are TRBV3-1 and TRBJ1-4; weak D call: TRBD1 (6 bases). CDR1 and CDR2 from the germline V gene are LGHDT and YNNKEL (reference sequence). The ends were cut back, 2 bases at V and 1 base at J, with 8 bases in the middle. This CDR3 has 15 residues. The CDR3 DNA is TGTGCCAGCAGCCAACCAGGGGTAACTAATGAAAAACTGTTTTTT. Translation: CASSQPGVTNEKLFF.

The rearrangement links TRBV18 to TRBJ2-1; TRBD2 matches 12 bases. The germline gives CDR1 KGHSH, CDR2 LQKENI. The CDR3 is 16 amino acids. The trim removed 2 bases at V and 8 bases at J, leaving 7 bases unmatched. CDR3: CASSPMASGGGDEQFF. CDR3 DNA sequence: TGTGCCAGCTCACCAATGGCTAGCGGGGGGGGCGATGAGCAGTTCTTC.

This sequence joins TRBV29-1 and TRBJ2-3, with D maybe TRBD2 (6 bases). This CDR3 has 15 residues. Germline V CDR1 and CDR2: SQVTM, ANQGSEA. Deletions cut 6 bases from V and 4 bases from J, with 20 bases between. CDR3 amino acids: CSVARDAIGADTQYF. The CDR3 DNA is TGCAGCGTCGCGCGGGACGCTATAGGGGCAGATACGCAGTATTTT.

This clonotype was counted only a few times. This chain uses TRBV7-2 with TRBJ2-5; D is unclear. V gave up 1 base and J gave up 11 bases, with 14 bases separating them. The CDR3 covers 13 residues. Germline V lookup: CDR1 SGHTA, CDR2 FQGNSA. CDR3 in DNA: TGTGCCAGCAGCTTAGTGGCCAGTCATGGGCAGTACTTC. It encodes CASSLVASHGQYF.

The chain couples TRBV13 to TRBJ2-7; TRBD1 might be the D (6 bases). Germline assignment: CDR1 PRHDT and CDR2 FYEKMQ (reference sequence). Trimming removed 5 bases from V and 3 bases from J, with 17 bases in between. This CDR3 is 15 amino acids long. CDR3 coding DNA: TGTGCCAGCAGCAGTACCAGGGACATCGGCTACGAGCAGTACTTC. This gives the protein CASSSTRDIGYEQYF.

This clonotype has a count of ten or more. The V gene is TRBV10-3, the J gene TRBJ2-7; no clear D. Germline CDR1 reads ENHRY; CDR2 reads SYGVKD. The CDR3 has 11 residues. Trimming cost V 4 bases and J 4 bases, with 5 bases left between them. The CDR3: CAISVGYEQYF. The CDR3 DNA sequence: TGTGCCATCAGTGTAGGATACGAGCAGTACTTC.

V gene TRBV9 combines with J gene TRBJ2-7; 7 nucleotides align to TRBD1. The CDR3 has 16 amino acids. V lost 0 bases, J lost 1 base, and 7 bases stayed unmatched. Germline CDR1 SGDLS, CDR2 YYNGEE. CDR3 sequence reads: CASSVGGTVASYEQYF. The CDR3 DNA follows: TGTGCCAGCAGCGTAGGGGGGACAGTGGCGTCCTACGAGCAGTACTTC. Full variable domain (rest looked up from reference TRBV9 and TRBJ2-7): DSGVTQTPKHLITATGQRVTLRCSPRSGDLSVYWYQQSLDQGLQFLIQYYNGEERAKGNILERFSAQQFPDLHSELNLSSLELGDSALYFCASSVGGTVASYEQYFGPGTRLTVT.

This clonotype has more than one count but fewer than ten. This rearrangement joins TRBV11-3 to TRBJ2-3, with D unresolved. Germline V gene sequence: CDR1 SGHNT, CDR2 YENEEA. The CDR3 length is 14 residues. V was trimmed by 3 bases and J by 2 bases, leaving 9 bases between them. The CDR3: CASSFMGSTDTQYF. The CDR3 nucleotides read TGTGCCAGCAGCTTCATGGGCTCCACAGATACGCAGTATTTT.

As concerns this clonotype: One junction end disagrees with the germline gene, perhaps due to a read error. CDR3 sequence: CASSDSRTSWGYTF. The CDR3 DNA is TGTGCCAGCAGTGACTCACGGACCAGCTGGGGCTACACCTTC. The chain employs TRBV6-6 and TRBJ1-2; no definite D call. The CDR3 extends over 14 amino acids. Germline values: CDR1 MNHNY, CDR2 SVGAGI (reference sequence).

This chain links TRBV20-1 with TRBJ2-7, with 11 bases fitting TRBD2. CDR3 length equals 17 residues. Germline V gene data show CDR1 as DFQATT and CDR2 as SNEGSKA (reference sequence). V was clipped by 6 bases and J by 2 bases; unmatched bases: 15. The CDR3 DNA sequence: TGCAGTGCGAACGCCCCCGGGGTAGCGGGAGGGCCCTACGAGCAGTACTTC. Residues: CSANAPGVAGGPYEQYF.

The CDR3 sequence is CASSPGTGVGETQYF. The CDR3 DNA is TGTGCCAGCAGCCCCGGGACAGGGGTCGGCGAGACCCAGTACTTC. The V call is TRBV11-2, the J call TRBJ2-5; 10 positions match TRBD1. Germline CDR1 reads SGHAT; CDR2 reads FQNNGV. CDR3 length: 15 residues. V shed 5 bases and J 5 bases; nucleotides not matched to a gene: 8. The full variable domain, rest sourced from reference TRBV11-2 and TRBJ2-5, is EAGVAQSPRYKIIEKRQSVAFWCNPISGHATLYWYQQILGQGPKLLIQFQNNGVVDDSQLPKDRFSAERLKGVDSTLKIQPAKLEDSAVYLCASSPGTGVGETQYFGPGTRLLVL.

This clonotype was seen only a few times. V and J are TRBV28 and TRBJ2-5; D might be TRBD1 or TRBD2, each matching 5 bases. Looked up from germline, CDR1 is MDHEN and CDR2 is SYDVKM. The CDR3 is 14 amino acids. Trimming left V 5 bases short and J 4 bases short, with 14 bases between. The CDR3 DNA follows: TGTGCCAGCAGTCCGACGGGGCTCGGAGAGACCCAGTACTTC. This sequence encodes CASSPTGLGETQYF. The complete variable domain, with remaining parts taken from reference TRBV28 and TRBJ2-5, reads DVKVTQSSRYLVKRTGEKVFLECVQDMDHENMFWYRQDPGLGLRLIYFSYDVKMKEKGDIPEGYSVSREKKERFSLILESASTNQTSMYLCASSPTGLGETQYFGPGTRLLVL.

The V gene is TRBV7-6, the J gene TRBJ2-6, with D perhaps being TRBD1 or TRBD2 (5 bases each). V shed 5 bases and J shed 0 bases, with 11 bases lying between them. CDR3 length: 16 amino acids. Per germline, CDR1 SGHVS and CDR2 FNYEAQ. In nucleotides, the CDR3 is TGTGCCAGCAGCGCAGCTGGGGGCTCTGGGGCCAACGTCCTGACTTTC. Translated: CASSAAGGSGANVLTF. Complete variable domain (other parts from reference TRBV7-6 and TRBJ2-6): GAGVSQSPRYKVTKRGQDVALRCDPISGHVSLYWYRQALGQGPEFLTYFNYEAQQDKSGLPNDRFSAERPEGSISTLTIQRTEQRDSAMYRCASSAAGGSGANVLTFGAGSRLTVL.

DNA for the CDR3: TGTGCCAGCAGCCCTCTACAGGGGGCAGGTGAGACCCAGTACTTC. Amino acids: CASSPLQGAGETQYF. The rearrangement uses TRBV14 and TRBJ2-5; TRBD1 agrees at 9 bases. V was pared by 4 bases and J by 5 bases, with 8 bases of the junction left unmatched. This CDR3 has 15 amino acids. Germline CDR1 reads SGHDN; CDR2 reads FVKESK.

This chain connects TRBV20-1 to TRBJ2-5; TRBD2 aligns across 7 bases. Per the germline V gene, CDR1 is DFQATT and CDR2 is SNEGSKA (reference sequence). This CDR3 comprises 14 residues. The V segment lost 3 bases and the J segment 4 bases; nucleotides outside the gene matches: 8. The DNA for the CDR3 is TGCAGTGCTAGGGCGTCTAGCGGATCAGAGACCCAGTACTTC. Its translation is CSARASSGSETQYF.

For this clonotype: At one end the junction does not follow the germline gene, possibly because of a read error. The CDR3 region is CANSYSSGRAVTEQFF. The DNA of the CDR3 is TGTGCCAACAGTTACTCGAGCGGGAGGGCCGTGACTGAGCAGTTCTTC. This rearrangement joins TRBV6-5 to TRBJ2-1; TRBD2 aligns across 10 bases. In germline, CDR1 is MNHEY, CDR2 SVGAGI. The CDR3 has 16 amino acids.

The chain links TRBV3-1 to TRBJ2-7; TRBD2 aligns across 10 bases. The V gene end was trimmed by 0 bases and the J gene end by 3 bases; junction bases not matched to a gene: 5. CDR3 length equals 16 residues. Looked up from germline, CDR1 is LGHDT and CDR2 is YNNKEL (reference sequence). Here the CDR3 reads CASSQEGTSAFYEQYF. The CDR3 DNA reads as TGTGCCAGCAGCCAAGAAGGGACTAGCGCCTTCTACGAGCAGTACTTC.

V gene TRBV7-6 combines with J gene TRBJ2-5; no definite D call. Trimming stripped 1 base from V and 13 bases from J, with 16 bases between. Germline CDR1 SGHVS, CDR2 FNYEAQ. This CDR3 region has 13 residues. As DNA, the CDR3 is TGTGCCAGCAGCTTAGAGTTGGTCCCTCGGAGGTACTTC. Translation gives CASSLELVPRRYF.

CDR3 sequence (DNA): TGTGCCTGGAGGCTAGGTCAAAGTGGCTACACCTTC. It translates to CAWRLGQSGYTF. The chain links TRBV30 to TRBJ1-2; no definite D call. Germline lookup yields CDR1 GTSNPN and CDR2 SVGIG (reference sequence). The CDR3 spans 12 residues. V was pared by 3 bases and J by 7 bases, with 12 bases between.

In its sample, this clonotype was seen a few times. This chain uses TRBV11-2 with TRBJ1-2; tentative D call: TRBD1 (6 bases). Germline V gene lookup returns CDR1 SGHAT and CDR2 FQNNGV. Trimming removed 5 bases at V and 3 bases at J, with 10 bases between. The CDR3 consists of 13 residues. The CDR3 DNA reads TGTGCCAGCAGCCCCCGGACAGACTATGGCTACACCTTC. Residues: CASSPRTDYGYTF.